The table lists the clone carrying this TCR beta chain with a count of one. The antigen remains undetermined. V lost 0 bases and J lost 8, with 13 bases in between. This CDR3 has 14 amino acids. Germline V gene sequence: CDR1 LGHDT, CDR2 YNNKEL (reference sequence). This record belongs to a study of T cell responses to AZD1222 COVID-19 vaccine. Study-wide background: Researchers grouped second doses given at about 4 or about 12 weeks into one pool. Whole-study results and caveats: It was only after the peak T cell response that any repertoires were sampled. Donors skewed white British and female; clonal diversity was possibly underestimated. Spike was spanned by vaccine-associated CD4 TCRs, with dominance at 160-218 and 743-854.

Profiling relied on immunoSEQ multiplex PCR, and the TCRdb table lists in-frame clones only, not all of them. The sample lists roughly 200,000 clones, approximately 86% seen once, with 7.7% in the top ten. This receptor was identified in an adult in good health. This rearrangement joins TRBV3-1 (or the pseudogene TRBV3-2) to TRBJ1-1, with a possible D match to TRBD1 (5 bases). The sample here was peripheral blood, taken on day 0 of AZD1222 vaccination. The CDR3 reads CASSQDWGDLEAFF. CDR3 bases: TGTGCCAGCAGCCAAGATTGGGGGGACCTAGAAGCTTTCTTT.